This TCR beta chain appears in the sequencing data of a study of blood T cell repertoires in COVID-19. Study in general: Samples of COVID-19 (acute and convalescent) were obtained from the United States, Italy and Spain. In each case, the material was cDNA or gDNA derived from T cells, B-cell-depleted T cells, or PBMCs.

In the case of this clone: An end of the junction differs from the germline gene, which may be a read error.

Seattle participants joined during active infection and were tracked over time. In the original analysis: It was from reference gene primer amplification that nucleated cell counts were estimated. Measured with immunoSEQ multiplex PCR; TCRdb has only the in-frame clones, and not every one. V and J calls and clone size are copied from that table; D and trimming were computed from the DNA. This table holds about 230,000 clones, 85% to 90% found once. Material for sequencing was peripheral blood. This TCR came from a man aged 45-65 years with COVID-19, enrolled during active disease.

The chain's CDR3 is CASSEASTGGTYGYTF. The CDR3 DNA is TGCGCCAGCAGTGAAGCATCGACAGGGGGGACCTATGGCTACACCTTC. V usage is TRBV6-1 and J usage is TRBJ1-2, with TRBD1 identical over 9 bases. The CDR3 contains 16 residues. Germline CDR1 and CDR2: MNHNS and SASEGT.